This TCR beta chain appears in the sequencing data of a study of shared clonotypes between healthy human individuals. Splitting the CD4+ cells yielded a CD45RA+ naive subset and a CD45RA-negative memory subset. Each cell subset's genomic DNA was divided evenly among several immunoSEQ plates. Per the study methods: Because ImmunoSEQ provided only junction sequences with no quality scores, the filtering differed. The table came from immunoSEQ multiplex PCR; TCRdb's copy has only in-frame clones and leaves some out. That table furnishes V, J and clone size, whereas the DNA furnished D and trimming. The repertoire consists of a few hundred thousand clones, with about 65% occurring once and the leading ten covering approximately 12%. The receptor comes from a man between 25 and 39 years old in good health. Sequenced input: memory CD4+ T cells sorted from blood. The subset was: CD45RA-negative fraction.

The CDR3 sequence is CASSPFVTGRDTEAFF. The CDR3 bases are TGTGCCAGCTCACCCTTTGTGACAGGTCGAGACACTGAAGCTTTCTTT. The chain joins TRBV18 to TRBJ1-1; D is possibly TRBD1 (6 bases). CDR3 length equals 16 residues. Looked up from germline, CDR1 is KGHSH and CDR2 is LQKENI. The V gene lost 3 bases and the J gene lost 3 bases, with 17 bases spanning the gap.